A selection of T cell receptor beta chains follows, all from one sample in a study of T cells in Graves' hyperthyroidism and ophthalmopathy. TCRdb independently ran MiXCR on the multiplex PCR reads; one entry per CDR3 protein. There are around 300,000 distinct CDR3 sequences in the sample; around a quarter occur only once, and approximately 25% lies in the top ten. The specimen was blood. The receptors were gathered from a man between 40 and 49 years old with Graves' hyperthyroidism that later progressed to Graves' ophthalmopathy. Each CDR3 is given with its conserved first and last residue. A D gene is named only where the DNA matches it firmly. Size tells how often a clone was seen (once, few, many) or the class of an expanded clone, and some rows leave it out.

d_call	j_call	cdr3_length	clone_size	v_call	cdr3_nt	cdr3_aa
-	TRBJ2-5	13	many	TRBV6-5	TGTGCCAGCGGACGGGACTACCAAGAGACCCAGTACTTC	CASGRDYQETQYF
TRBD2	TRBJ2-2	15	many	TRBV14	TGTGCCAGCAGCAGGACTAGCGGATACACCGGGGAGCTGTTTTTT	CASSRTSGYTGELFF
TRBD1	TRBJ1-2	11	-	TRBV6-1	TGTGCCACCACAGGGGGGGGTGGCTACACCTTC	CATTGGGGYTF
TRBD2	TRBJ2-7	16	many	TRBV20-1	TGCAGTGCCCTAACCGAATCCGGGACCGGGAGGGGCGAGCAGTACTTC	CSALTESGTGRGEQYF
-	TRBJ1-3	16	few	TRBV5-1	TGCGCCAGCAGCTTGGACAGTACTTACTCTGGAAACACCATATATTTT	CASSLDSTYSGNTIYF
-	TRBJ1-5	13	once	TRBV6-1	TGTGCCAGCAGTGACAGGACAAATCAGCCCCAGCATTTT	CASSDRTNQPQHF
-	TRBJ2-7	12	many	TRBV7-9	TGTGCCATGGGGGGTGGAGCTCGCGAGCAGTACTTC	CAMGGGAREQYF
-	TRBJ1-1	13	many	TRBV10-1	TGCGCCAGCAGTGAGTCTTTCCACACTGAAGCTTTCTTT	CASSESFHTEAFF
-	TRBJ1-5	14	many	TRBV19	TGTGCCAGTAGCCTCGGACGGGAAAATCAGCCCCAGCATTTT	CASSLGRENQPQHF
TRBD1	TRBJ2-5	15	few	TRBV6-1	TGTGCCAGCAGTGACCTAGGGACAGCTCAAGAGACCCAGTACTTC	CASSDLGTAQETQYF
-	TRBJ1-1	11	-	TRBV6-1	TGTGCCATCAGCGGAACAGGTACAGCTTTCTTT	CAISGTGTAFF
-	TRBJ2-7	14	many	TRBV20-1	TGCAGTGCTAGGGCCCCGGGACATTCCTACGAGCAGTACTTC	CSARAPGHSYEQYF
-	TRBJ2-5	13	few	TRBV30	TGTGCCTGGGGAACCGGGCTCCAAGAGACCCAGTACTTC	CAWGTGLQETQYF
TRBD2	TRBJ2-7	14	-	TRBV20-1	TGCAGTGCTAGACTAGCGGGGTTCTCCTACGAGCAGTACTTC	CSARLAGFSYEQYF
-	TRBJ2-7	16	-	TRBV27	TGTGCCAGCAGTTTAAGCAGGACACCGAGCTCCTACGAGCAGTACTTC	CASSLSRTPSSYEQYF
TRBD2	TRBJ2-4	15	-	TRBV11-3	TGTGCCAGCTTATCAGGGCGGGGGGACAAAAACATTCAGTACTTC	CASLSGRGDKNIQYF
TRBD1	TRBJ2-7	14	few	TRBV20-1	TGCAGTGCTGGGGATGGGACAGGGATCAACGAGCAGTACTTC	CSAGDGTGINEQYF
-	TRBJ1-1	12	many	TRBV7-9	TGTGCCAGCCACCGGGTGAACACTGAAGCTTTCTTT	CASHRVNTEAFF
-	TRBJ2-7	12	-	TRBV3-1	TGTGCCAGCAGCCAAGATCTGAGAGAGCAGTACTTC	CASSQDLREQYF
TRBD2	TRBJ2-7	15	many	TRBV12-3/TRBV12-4	TGTGCCAGCAGTCACGGGACTAGCGGGCTGTACGAGCAGTACTTC	CASSHGTSGLYEQYF
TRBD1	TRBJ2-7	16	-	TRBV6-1	TGTGCCAGCGGTAAGGAAGCCAGGGGGCATTCCTACGAGCAGTACTTC	CASGKEARGHSYEQYF
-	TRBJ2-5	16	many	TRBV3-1	TGTGCCAGCAGCCAAGATTTGTCGTCTCACCAAGAGACCCAGTACTTC	CASSQDLSSHQETQYF
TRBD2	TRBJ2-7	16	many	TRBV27	TGTGCCAGCAGACCCTTTGGGGCGGGGGGGACCTACGAGCAGTACTTC	CASRPFGAGGTYEQYF
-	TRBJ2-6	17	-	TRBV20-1	TGCAGTGCTAGACCCCGGACAGCTGACTCTGGGGCCAACGTCCTGACTTTC	CSARPRTADSGANVLTF
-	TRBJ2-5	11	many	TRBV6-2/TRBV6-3	TGTGCCAGCAGTTACCTAGAGACCCAGTACTTC	CASSYLETQYF
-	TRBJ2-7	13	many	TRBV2	TGTGCCAGCAGTGAGGTTAGCTCCTACGAGCAGTACTTC	CASSEVSSYEQYF
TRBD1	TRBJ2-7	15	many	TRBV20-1	TGCAGTGCTAGAGATCCGAGGGGGCGCGCTGGCGAGCAGTACTTC	CSARDPRGRAGEQYF
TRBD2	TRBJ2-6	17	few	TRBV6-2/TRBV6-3	TGTGCCAGCAGTTACGCGGGAGTGAGCTCTGGGGCCAACGTCCTGACTTTC	CASSYAGVSSGANVLTF
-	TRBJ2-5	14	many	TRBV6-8	TGTGCCAGCATTACCCGGGCTTGGGCCGGGACCCAGTACTTC	CASITRAWAGTQYF
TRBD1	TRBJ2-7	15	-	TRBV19	TGTGCCAGTCACAAAGGGACAGGGGAAGTCTACGAGCAGTACTTC	CASHKGTGEVYEQYF
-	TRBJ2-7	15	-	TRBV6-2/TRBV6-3	TGTGCCAGCAGTTCCCTACTGCGTTCTGGCTACGAGCAGTACTTC	CASSSLLRSGYEQYF
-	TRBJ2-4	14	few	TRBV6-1	TGTGCCAGCAGAGAAGAGGGGGCCAAAAACATTCAGTACTTC	CASREEGAKNIQYF
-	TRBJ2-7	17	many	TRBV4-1	TGCGCCAGCAGCGCCACTGGGGGGAGCCGCTTTCGCGACGAGCAGTACTTC	CASSATGGSRFRDEQYF
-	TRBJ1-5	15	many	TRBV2	TGTGCCAGCAGTGTATCAGGTAGTCAAAATCAGCCCCAGCATTTT	CASSVSGSQNQPQHF
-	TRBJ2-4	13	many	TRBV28	TGTGCCAGCAGTTTACCCGGGATTAACATTCAGTACTTC	CASSLPGINIQYF
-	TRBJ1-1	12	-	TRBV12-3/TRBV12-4	TGTGCCAGCAGTTTTCTTAATAGTGAAGCTTTCTTT	CASSFLNSEAFF
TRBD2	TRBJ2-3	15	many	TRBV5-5	TGTGCCAGCAGCTTGTTGACCAGCGGGGGCGATACGCAGTATTTT	CASSLLTSGGDTQYF
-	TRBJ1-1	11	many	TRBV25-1	TGTGCCAGCAGTGAATACACTGAAGCTTTCTTT	CASSEYTEAFF
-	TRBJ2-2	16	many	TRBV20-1	TGCAGTGCTAGGCACGGAGGGTCTGAGGGCACCGGGGAGCTGTTTTTT	CSARHGGSEGTGELFF
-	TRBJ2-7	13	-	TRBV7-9	TGTGCCAGCAGCTCCCGGGGGCCAGACGAGCAGTACTTC	CASSSRGPDEQYF
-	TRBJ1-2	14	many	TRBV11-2	TGTGCCAGCAGCTTGTCTGCCCCTAACTATGGCTACACCTTC	CASSLSAPNYGYTF
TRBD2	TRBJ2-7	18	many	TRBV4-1	TGCGCCAGCAGCCAAGGGGGACTAGCGGGAGCGTGGGACTACGAGCAGTACTTC	CASSQGGLAGAWDYEQYF
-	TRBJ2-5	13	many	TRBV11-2	TGTGCCAGCAGCCCAGAGGAGGGGGGGACCCAGTACTTC	CASSPEEGGTQYF
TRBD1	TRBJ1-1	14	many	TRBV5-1	TGCGCCAGCAGCTCGACGGACAGGTACACTGAAGCTTTCTTT	CASSSTDRYTEAFF
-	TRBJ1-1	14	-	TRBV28	TGTGCCAGCAGCACAATGACGGACGGCACTGAAGCTTTCTTT	CASSTMTDGTEAFF
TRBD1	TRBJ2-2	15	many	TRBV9	TGTGCCAGCAGCGTCACAGGGGGAGGCACCGGGGAGCTGTTTTTT	CASSVTGGGTGELFF
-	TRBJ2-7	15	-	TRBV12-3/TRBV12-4	TGTGCCAGCAGTTTCTTTGGGGGAGGCTCCTACGAGCAGTACTTC	CASSFFGGGSYEQYF
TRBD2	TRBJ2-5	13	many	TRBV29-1	TGCAGCGTTGAACGGGGGGGGTCGGAGACCCAGTACTTC	CSVERGGSETQYF
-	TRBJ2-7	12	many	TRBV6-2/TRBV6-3	TGTGCCAGCAGTCCTACAATCTACGAGCAGTACTTC	CASSPTIYEQYF
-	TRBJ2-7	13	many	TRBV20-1	TGCAGTGCTAGAGATTGGCCAGATTACGAGCAGTACTTC	CSARDWPDYEQYF
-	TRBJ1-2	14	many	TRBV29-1	TGCAGCGCCCCGACAGAGGGGGAAGGTTATGGCTACACCTTC	CSAPTEGEGYGYTF
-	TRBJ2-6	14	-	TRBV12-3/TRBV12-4	TGTGCCAGCAGGGACGACTCTGGGGCCAACGTCCTGACTTTC	CASRDDSGANVLTF
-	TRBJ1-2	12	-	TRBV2	TGTGCCAGCAGACAGGAGTACTATGGCTACACCTTC	CASRQEYYGYTF
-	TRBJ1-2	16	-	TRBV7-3	TGTGCCAGCAGCTCACATCCCGGGCCCCCGGGCTATGGCTACACCTTC	CASSSHPGPPGYGYTF
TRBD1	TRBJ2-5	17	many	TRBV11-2	TGTGCCAGCAGCTTTGGACAGGGGGTAAAGTACCAAGAGACCCAGTACTTC	CASSFGQGVKYQETQYF
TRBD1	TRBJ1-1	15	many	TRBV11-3	TGTGCCAGCAGCACCCACAGGGGACGGAACACTGAAGCTTTCTTT	CASSTHRGRNTEAFF
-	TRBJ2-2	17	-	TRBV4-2	TGTGCCAGCAGCCCTCGGAGAGGGGAAACAGGCACCGGGGAGCTGTTTTTT	CASSPRRGETGTGELFF
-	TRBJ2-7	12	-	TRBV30	TGTGCCTGGAGTGCTCGGGACTGGGTGCAGTACTTC	CAWSARDWVQYF
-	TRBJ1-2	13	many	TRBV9	TGTGCCAGCAGCACCCCCGAGGGCTATGGCTACACCTTC	CASSTPEGYGYTF
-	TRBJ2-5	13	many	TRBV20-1	TGCAGTGCTGTTTCAGACAGGCAAGAGACCCAGTACTTC	CSAVSDRQETQYF